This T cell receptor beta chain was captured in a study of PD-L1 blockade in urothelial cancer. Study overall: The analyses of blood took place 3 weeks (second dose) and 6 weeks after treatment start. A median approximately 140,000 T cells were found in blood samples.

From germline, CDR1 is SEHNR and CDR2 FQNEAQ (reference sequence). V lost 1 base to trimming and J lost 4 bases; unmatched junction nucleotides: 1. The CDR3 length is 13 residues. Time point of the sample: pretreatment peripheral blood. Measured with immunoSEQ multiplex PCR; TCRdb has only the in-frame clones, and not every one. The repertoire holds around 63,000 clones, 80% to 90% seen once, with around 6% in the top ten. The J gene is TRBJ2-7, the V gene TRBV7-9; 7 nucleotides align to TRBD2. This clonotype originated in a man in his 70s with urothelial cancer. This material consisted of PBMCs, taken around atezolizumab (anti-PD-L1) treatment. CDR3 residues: CASSLGREYEQYF. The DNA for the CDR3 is TGTGCCAGCAGCTTAGGGCGGGAGTACGAGCAGTACTTC.